Presented here are 24 T cell receptor beta chains from one specimen sequenced in a study of CD8+ T cells in alopecia areata (dated 2018 in TCRdb). The library was generated by the immunoSEQ multiplex PCR assay. For TCR sequencing, RNA was extracted from every sample and reverse transcribed into cDNA to serve as template. This immuneACCESS table, as held by TCRdb, lists in-frame sequences with V and J called but not all clones. Of the missing ones, under half trace to an unresolved V gene in checked studies; the others have no known cause. The sample table records under 300,000 clones; roughly 63% of these occur just once. Of the sample, 0.75% to 0.95% is held by the ten largest clones. Read against the paper, the sample's treatment or condition label means: oral pan-JAK inhibitor, 5-10 mg twice daily. Sample: CD4+ T cells sorted from blood, taken at week 52, from a patient treated with tofacitinib. Receptors originate from a human donor with alopecia areata.

This chain uses TRBV7-2 with TRBJ1-2; 8 bases align to TRBD1. V lost 5 bases and J lost 4; bases outside the gene matches: 6. Germline-derived CDR1 and CDR2 are SGHTA and FQGNSA. The CDR3 is 14 residues long. CDR3 DNA sequence: TGTGCCAGCAGCCCAGGGACAGGAGCCTATGGCTACACCTTC. Translated, it gives CASSPGTGAYGYTF.

The genes are TRBV23-1 and TRBJ2-7, with D perhaps TRBD1 or TRBD2 (5 bases each). TRBV23-1 is filed as an ORF, its function uncertain. V was pared by 3 bases and J by 0 bases, with 12 bases between. This CDR3 region has 15 residues. CDR3 nucleotide sequence: TGCGCCAGCAGTCACCCGGAGGACATCTCCTACGAGCAGTACTTC. Translation: CASSHPEDISYEQYF.

This clone was counted once. This chain connects TRBV4-2 to TRBJ2-1, with D unresolved. Trimming left V 0 bases short and J 3 bases short, with 6 bases between. The CDR3 spans 14 residues. Germline CDR1 LGHNA, CDR2 YNFKEQ. In DNA, the CDR3 is TGTGCCAGCAGCCAAGATCTGTTCTACAATGAGCAGTTCTTC. It codes for CASSQDLFYNEQFF.

The V gene is TRBV21-1, the J gene TRBJ2-3; TRBD2 is taken as the D call from the table, unchecked against the DNA. TRBV21-1 is annotated as a pseudogene. The length of the CDR3 is 16 residues. The CDR3 nucleotides read TGTGCCAGCAGCAAGGCTAGCGGGGGAATCACAGATACGCAGTATTTT. Residues: CASSKASGGITDTQYF.

The chain has TRBV11-1 and TRBJ2-5; 7 bases align to TRBD2. Germline values: CDR1 SGHAT, CDR2 FQDESV (reference sequence). The CDR3 totals 16 residues. Trimming cost V 3 bases and J 1 base; bases outside gene matches: 8. The CDR3 coding sequence is TGTGCCAGCAGCTTCGGGCGGGGGACCTCCCAAGAGACCCAGTACTTC. Translated: CASSFGRGTSQETQYF.

The chain is built from TRBV6-6 and TRBJ1-2, with D possibly matching TRBD1 (6 bases). Trimming left V 5 bases short and J 4 bases short, with 11 bases between. Germline V gene sequence: CDR1 MNHNY, CDR2 SVGAGI (reference sequence). This CDR3 region has 13 residues. CDR3 loop: CASSRTDGYGYTF. The DNA for the CDR3 is TGTGCCAGCAGTAGGACAGACGGCTATGGCTACACCTTC.

V gene TRBV2 combines with J gene TRBJ2-5; TRBD1 matches 7 bases. The CDR3 covers 13 residues. Germline CDR1 is SNHLY and CDR2 is FYNNEI. The V segment lost 6 bases and the J segment 2 bases; nucleotides outside the gene matches: 3. The CDR3 loop is CASRMGQQETQYF. In nucleotides, the CDR3 is TGTGCCAGCAGAATGGGACAGCAAGAGACCCAGTACTTC. Full variable domain (outside the CDR3, taken from reference TRBV2 and TRBJ2-5): EPEVTQTPSHQVTQMGQEVILRCVPISNHLYFYWYRQILGQKVEFLVSFYNNEISEKSEIFDDQFSVERPDGSNFTLKIRSTKLEDSAMYFCASRMGQQETQYFGPGTRLLVL.

This clone was seen only a few times. This chain uses TRBV6-5 with TRBJ2-4; D may be TRBD1 (6 bases). Germline CDR1 and CDR2: MNHEY and SVGAGI. CDR3 length: 14 residues. V was pared by 6 bases and J by 7 bases, with 16 bases between. CDR3 in DNA: TGTGCCAGCAGAGCGGACAGAACGGGGAACATTCAGTACTTC. It translates to CASRADRTGNIQYF.

This clone has a handful of counts. The chain employs TRBV6-1 and TRBJ1-1, with a possible D match to TRBD1 (6 bases). Germline V gene lookup returns CDR1 MNHNS and CDR2 SASEGT. V shed 7 bases and J shed 11 bases, with 23 bases lying between them. This CDR3 contains 14 residues. CDR3 nucleotide sequence: TGTGCCAGCACCACAGGGTCCGGGTTCCTCGGTGCTTTCTTT. Encoded protein: CASTTGSGFLGAFF.

This clone was found a few times. The chain is built from TRBV7-3 and TRBJ2-5; TRBD2 aligns across 11 bases. The trim removed 5 bases at V and 4 bases at J, leaving 6 bases unmatched. The CDR3 length is 15 residues. Per the germline V gene, CDR1 is SGHTA and CDR2 is FQGTGA. The CDR3 region is CASSGSGGALETQYF. The DNA for the CDR3 is TGTGCCAGCAGCGGTAGCGGGGGGGCCCTAGAGACCCAGTACTTC.

This chain connects TRBV30 to TRBJ1-2, with D unresolved. V was pared by 5 bases and J by 4 bases, with 8 bases between. The CDR3 consists of 11 residues. Germline lookup yields CDR1 GTSNPN and CDR2 SVGIG (reference sequence). The CDR3 DNA is TGTGCCTGGGAGATTTCCTATGGCTACACCTTC. Amino acids: CAWEISYGYTF.

A few counts support this clone. The CDR3 DNA reads TGTGCCAGCAGCTCCGAGGTTGCAGGAGATAGCTACACCTTC. Encoded protein: CASSSEVAGDSYTF. The chain carries TRBV6-5 and TRBJ1-2; D gene uncertain. Trimming stripped 6 bases from V and 9 bases from J, with 20 bases between. The germline CDR1 and CDR2 sequences are MNHEY and SVGAGI. The CDR3 is 14 amino acids.

The V and J genes are TRBV5-1 and TRBJ2-5; tentatively, D is TRBD1 (5 bases). CDR3 size: 14 residues. Germline CDR1 is SGHRS and CDR2 is YFSETQ. Deletions cut 4 bases from V and 0 bases from J, with 10 bases between. The CDR3 sequence is CASSPTVYQETQYF. DNA for the CDR3: TGCGCCAGCAGCCCGACAGTCTACCAAGAGACCCAGTACTTC.

This clone was detected once. This rearrangement joins TRBV14 to TRBJ2-1; D ambiguous. The CDR3 is 14 residues long. Germline lookup yields CDR1 SGHDN and CDR2 FVKESK. V gave up 1 base and J gave up 9 bases, with 13 bases separating them. The CDR3 is CASSQAFRASEQFF. In nucleotides, the CDR3 is TGTGCCAGCAGCCAAGCCTTTAGGGCTAGTGAGCAGTTCTTC.

Only a few counts were recorded for this clone. The V gene is TRBV7-6, the J gene TRBJ2-5; TRBD1 is a possible D gene (6 bases). Trimming shortened V by 5 bases and J by 9 bases, and 16 bases separated the two germline ends. Per germline, CDR1 SGHVS and CDR2 FNYEAQ. The CDR3 spans 13 residues. Here the CDR3 DNA reads TGTGCCAGCAGCACTACACAGGGTGCGTCCCAGTACTTC. This sequence encodes CASSTTQGASQYF.

The chain uses TRBV7-9 and TRBJ1-1; the D is unclear. Germline lookup yields CDR1 SEHNR and CDR2 FQNEAQ (reference sequence). The CDR3 sequence is 15 residues long. Trimming stripped 4 bases from V and 0 bases from J, with 12 bases between. The CDR3 sequence is CASSSRPLMNTEAFF. The CDR3 DNA is TGTGCCAGCAGCTCTAGGCCCCTTATGAACACTGAAGCTTTCTTT.

The chain joins TRBV5-1 to TRBJ2-3; 9 positions agree with TRBD2. The trim removed 4 bases at V and 7 bases at J, leaving 10 bases unmatched. CDR1 SGHRS and CDR2 YFSETQ come from the germline V gene. CDR3 length: 15 residues. In nucleotides, the CDR3 is TGCGCCAGCAGCCCGGGGGCTAGCGGGGTCAATACGCAGTATTTT. It encodes CASSPGASGVNTQYF.

The gene calls are TRBV7-3 and TRBJ1-1; weak D call: TRBD1 (5 bases). The germline V and J ends were trimmed by 2 bases and 1 base, with 8 bases remaining between them. From germline, CDR1 is SGHTA and CDR2 FQGTGA. This CDR3 has 14 amino acids. CDR3 bases: TGTGCCAGCAGCTTAGGAGGGGAGAACACTGAAGCTTTCTTT. Translation gives CASSLGGENTEAFF.

The chain combines TRBV29-1 with TRBJ2-3; possible D gene TRBD1, 5 bases. Germline V gene sequence: CDR1 SQVTM, CDR2 ANQGSEA. This CDR3 contains 11 residues. V gave up 6 bases and J gave up 5 bases, with 9 bases separating them. For the CDR3, the DNA is TGCAGCGTCATCAGGGAAGATACGCAGTATTTT. This codes for CSVIREDTQYF.

This clone was found once. The rearrangement links TRBV30 to TRBJ2-3; TRBD2 might be the D (5 bases). This CDR3 region has 11 residues. The V end was cut by 8 bases, the J end by 0 bases, with 6 bases between. Looked up from germline, CDR1 is GTSNPN and CDR2 is SVGIG (reference sequence). The CDR3 is CARTSTDTQYF. DNA of the CDR3: TGTGCCAGGACTAGCACAGATACGCAGTATTTT.

The gene calls are TRBV29-1 and TRBJ2-3; the match to TRBD1 covers 7 bases. This CDR3 has 14 residues. After removal of 7 bases from V and 0 bases from J, the junction contained 7 bases not matched to a gene. CDR1 SQVTM and CDR2 ANQGSEA come from the germline V gene. This CDR3 reads CSADDRVSTDTQYF. DNA for the CDR3: TGCAGCGCCGACGACAGGGTGAGCACAGATACGCAGTATTTT.

J is TRBJ2-3 and V is TRBV5-4; no reliable D call. The CDR3 extends over 14 amino acids. V dropped 1 base and J dropped 2 bases, with 8 bases sitting between them. Germline V CDR1 and CDR2: SGHNT, YYREEE (reference sequence). CDR3: CASSLKSDTDTQYF. The CDR3 bases are TGTGCCAGCAGCTTGAAGTCAGACACAGATACGCAGTATTTT.

The chain uses TRBV5-6 and TRBJ2-2, with D possibly being TRBD1 (5 bases). Germline V gene lookup returns CDR1 SGHDT and CDR2 YYEEEE. The length of the CDR3 is 17 residues. The V gene lost 7 bases and the J gene lost 4 bases, with 23 bases spanning the gap. CDR3 amino acids: CASADRERGSATGELFF. DNA for the CDR3: TGTGCCAGCGCCGACCGAGAAAGGGGAAGTGCCACCGGGGAGCTGTTTTTT.

J is TRBJ2-6 and V is TRBV7-9; TRBD1 agrees at 9 bases. With V trimmed by 5 bases and J by 4 bases, 3 bases remained unmatched. CDR1 is SEHNR, CDR2 FQNEAQ, per germline (reference sequence). This CDR3 has 15 residues. The chain's CDR3 is CASSRTGVGANVLTF. The CDR3 coding sequence is TGTGCCAGCAGCCGGACAGGGGTAGGGGCCAACGTCCTGACTTTC. Using reference TRBV7-9 and TRBJ2-6 for the parts outside the CDR3, the full variable domain is DTGVSQNPRHKITKRGQNVTFRCDPISEHNRLYWYRQTLGQGPEFLTYFQNEAQLEKSRLLSDRFSAERPKGSFSTLEIQRTEQGDSAMYLCASSRTGVGANVLTFGAGSRLTVL.